These 5 T cell receptor beta chains came from one sample sequenced in a study of tumour-infiltrating T cells in Burkitt lymphoma. Here immunoSEQ multiplex PCR was the method, and the copy in TCRdb shows in-frame clones only, minus some. The sample consists of 1,000 to 1,500 clones, more than 98% of them appearing once. The sequenced material came from tumor tissue. All receptors derive from a human donor with Burkitt lymphoma.

This sequence joins TRBV6-5 and TRBJ1-5, with D maybe TRBD1 (5 bases). This CDR3 comprises 13 residues. Trimming took 5 bases from V and 7 from J, leaving 12 bases between them. Looked up from germline, CDR1 is MNHEY and CDR2 is SVGAGI. The CDR3 region is CASSIGGGQPQHF. Written as DNA, the CDR3 is TGTGCCAGCAGTATCGGGGGGGGGCAGCCCCAGCATTTT.

The rearrangement joins TRBV4-2 to TRBJ2-5; 7 bases map to TRBD1. From germline, CDR1 is LGHNA and CDR2 YNFKEQ. The junction had 1 base not matched to a gene; V was cut back by 6 bases and J by 3 bases. The CDR3 length is 12 residues. DNA for the CDR3: TGTGCCAGCAGGGGGACAGAAGAGACCCAGTACTTC. It codes for CASRGTEETQYF.

The rearrangement uses TRBV19 and TRBJ2-7; a possible D gene is TRBD1 (5 bases). V lost 3 bases, J lost 0 bases, and 6 bases lay in between. Looked up from germline, CDR1 is LNHDA and CDR2 is SQIVND (reference sequence). The CDR3 runs 13 residues. This chain's CDR3 is CASSIQGSYEQYF. The CDR3 nucleotides are TGTGCCAGTAGTATTCAGGGCTCCTACGAGCAGTACTTC. Based on the CDR3 plus reference TRBV19 and TRBJ2-7, the full variable domain is DGGITQSPKYLFRKEGQNVTLSCEQNLNHDAMYWYRQDPGQGLRLIYYSQIVNDFQKGDIAEGYSVSREKKESFPLTVTSAQKNPTAFYLCASSIQGSYEQYFGPGTRLTVT.

V is TRBV6-1 and J is TRBJ2-3; D uncertain. This CDR3 has 15 residues. Germline V gene lookup returns CDR1 MNHNS and CDR2 SASEGT. The V and J ends lost 0 bases and 1 base respectively, with 8 bases between them. CDR3 nucleotide sequence: TGTGCCAGCAGTGAAGCTTACCGACGCACAGATACGCAGTATTTT. Its protein is CASSEAYRRTDTQYF.

The chain combines TRBV30 with TRBJ2-2, with D unclear. Per germline, CDR1 GTSNPN and CDR2 SVGIG (reference sequence). The CDR3 loop spans 13 amino acids. Here the CDR3 DNA reads TGTGCTCTTGGAGCCTACGTCACCGGGGAGCTGTTTTTT. As protein: CALGAYVTGELFF.